A selection of T cell receptor beta chains follows, all from one sample in a study of early T cells in non-severe SARS-CoV-2 infection. Using its own MiXCR run on the 5' RACE reads, TCRdb lists one record per CDR3 protein. The sample has 55,000 to 75,000 distinct CDR3 sequences, 10% to 15% seen once. Sequenced sample: whole blood. The receptors stem from an adult who was a healthcare worker with PCR-confirmed SARS-CoV-2 infection or an uninfected control (not recorded which). CDR3s include the opening cysteine and the closing phenylalanine or tryptophan. The D gene is left open where the match is weak. Size values are once, few and many counts, or a class for expanded clones, and some rows have none.

V gene,J gene,D gene,clone size,CDR3 DNA,CDR3 protein
TRBV18,TRBJ2-1,-,many,TGTGCCAGCTCACCACCGGGACTCCCAAACGATGAGCAGTTCTTC,CASSPPGLPNDEQFF
TRBV4-2,TRBJ2-1,-,-,TGTGCCAGCAGCCATGCCCGGGACTTAAATGAGCAGTTCTTC,CASSHARDLNEQFF
TRBV9,TRBJ2-2,-,few,TGTGCCAGCAGCTCAGAGACCCACGCGGGGACCGGGGAGCTGTTTTTT,CASSSETHAGTGELFF
TRBV28,TRBJ1-1,-,many,TGTGCCAGTAGTAGGCCGGGGGCTCGGTTCACTGAAGCTTTCTTT,CASSRPGARFTEAFF
TRBV5-1,TRBJ2-7,-,many,TGCGCCAGCAGCGCTTCCTCTTACGAGCAGTACTTC,CASSASSYEQYF
TRBV29-1,TRBJ2-1,-,many,TGCAGCGTTGAAAGGCGGGGTAATGATGAGCAGTTCTTC,CSVERRGNDEQFF
TRBV28,TRBJ2-2,TRBD2,many,TGTGCCAGCACCGGAGCGGGGGCAGACACCGGGGAGCTGTTTTTT,CASTGAGADTGELFF
TRBV7-3,TRBJ2-1,TRBD2,many,TGTGCCAGCAGCCCCGGACTAGCGGGAGGGAATGAGCAGTTCTTC,CASSPGLAGGNEQFF
TRBV20-1,TRBJ2-2,TRBD2,many,TGCAGTGCTCTTAGCGGGAGCGGGTCCGGGGAGCTGTTTTTT,CSALSGSGSGELFF
TRBV11-2,TRBJ2-2,-,many,TGTGCCAGCAGCTTAAGTGCCGTAGGCGCCGGGGAGCTGTTTTTT,CASSLSAVGAGELFF
TRBV7-9,TRBJ2-1,-,many,TGTGCCAGCACCCTCCTTGGGACACCGGCCCTCTCGAAGTTCTTC,CASTLLGTPALSKFF
TRBV27,TRBJ1-2,TRBD1,-,TGTGCCAGCAGTTTAGGGACAGGCTATGGCTACACCTTC,CASSLGTGYGYTF
TRBV29-1,TRBJ2-2,-,few,TGCAGCGTTGAAGATTGGGGGGAGAGAGGCACCGGGGAGCTGTTTTTT,CSVEDWGERGTGELFF
TRBV7-2,TRBJ1-1,-,few,TGTGCCAGCAGGGGTGGACAGCCGAACACTGAAGCTTTCTTT,CASRGGQPNTEAFF
TRBV19,TRBJ2-1,TRBD2,few,TGTGCCAGTAGTATACTCGCGGGAGTGCATGAGCAGTTCTTC,CASSILAGVHEQFF
TRBV11-2,TRBJ2-2,-,few,TGTGCCAGCAGCTACTCGAACACCGGGGAGCTGTTTTTT,CASSYSNTGELFF
TRBV20-1,TRBJ2-3,-,many,TGCAGTGCTAGACAGGAGGTTGGCACAGATACGCAGTATTTT,CSARQEVGTDTQYF
TRBV2,TRBJ2-1,TRBD2,many,TGTGCCAGTAGACCGGGACTAGCGGGTCATGAGCAGTTCTTC,CASRPGLAGHEQFF
TRBV12-3/TRBV12-4,TRBJ2-5,-,-,TGTGCCACCGCGGACAGCTGGAAAGAGACCCAGTACTTC,CATADSWKETQYF
TRBV12-3/TRBV12-4,TRBJ2-7,-,many,TGTGCCAGCAGTTTAACAGCTACCTACGAGCAGTACTTC,CASSLTATYEQYF
TRBV7-3,TRBJ2-3,-,-,TGTGCCAGCAGCTTGGGGGTGGCGTACACAGATACGCAGTATTTT,CASSLGVAYTDTQYF
TRBV28,TRBJ2-3,-,many,TGTGCCACCTTGGACTCCTCTAGCACAGATACGCAGTATTTT,CATLDSSSTDTQYF
TRBV13,TRBJ2-1,-,many,TGTGCCAGCAGCTGGGAACTCTACAATGAGCAGTTCTTC,CASSWELYNEQFF
TRBV5-4,TRBJ2-2,TRBD1,many,TGTGCCAGCAGCTCCTTTGGACAGGTTAACACCGGGGAGCTGTTTTTT,CASSSFGQVNTGELFF
TRBV2,TRBJ2-1,-,many,TGTGCCAGCATGGGCAGAAGCTCCTACAATGAGCAGTTCTTC,CASMGRSSYNEQFF
TRBV5-1,TRBJ2-5,-,many,TGCGCCAGCAGCCAAGGGACCAAAGAGACCCAGTACTTC,CASSQGTKETQYF
TRBV7-2,TRBJ2-1,-,many,TGTGCCAGCAGCTTAGCCCTGACGCCGTTCTTC,CASSLALTPFF
TRBV24-1,TRBJ2-3,-,-,TGTGCCACCAGTGATTTGGGTGACCGAGATACGCAGTATTTT,CATSDLGDRDTQYF
TRBV29-1,TRBJ2-1,TRBD2,few,TGTACTAGCGGGAGGGCCGGGTATTATGAGCAGTTCTTC,CTSGRAGYYEQFF
TRBV28,TRBJ2-3,-,-,TGTGCCAGCACGGCCAGGGGCAGAATCCCGGATACGCAGTATTTT,CASTARGRIPDTQYF
TRBV5-1,TRBJ2-1,TRBD1,many,TGCGCCAGCAGCCCCCGGGACAGGGGTGGTGTTGAGCAGTTCTTC,CASSPRDRGGVEQFF
TRBV20-1,TRBJ1-1,-,many,TGCAGTGCTAGAGAACCGGGCCGGGGGACTGAAGCTTTCTTT,CSAREPGRGTEAFF
TRBV29-1,TRBJ1-5,TRBD1,many,TGCAGCTCCAGGACAGGGAGCGATCAGCCCCAGCATTTT,CSSRTGSDQPQHF
TRBV7-8,TRBJ2-1,TRBD2,many,TGTGCCAGCAGCGGTAGCCTAGCGGGAGGGCTCAATGAGCAGTTCTTC,CASSGSLAGGLNEQFF
TRBV12-3/TRBV12-4,TRBJ2-7,TRBD2,-,TGTGCCAGCAGTTTAGGTAGCGGGTCCGCCTACGAGCAGTACTTC,CASSLGSGSAYEQYF
TRBV20-1,TRBJ1-1,-,many,TGCAGTGCTAGAGATGCCGGGGCAGGGGAGTTCGCTGAAGCTTTCTTT,CSARDAGAGEFAEAFF
TRBV14,TRBJ2-5,-,many,TGTGCCAGCAGCCACTCCCTCGTGGCCCAGTACTTC,CASSHSLVAQYF
TRBV5-5,TRBJ2-1,TRBD1,few,TGTGCCAGCAGCAGTACAGGGGACCGCTACAATGAGCAGTTCTTC,CASSSTGDRYNEQFF
TRBV7-2,TRBJ2-2,TRBD2,-,TGTGCCAGCAGCGGGAGGGACCACACCGGGGAGCTGTTTTTT,CASSGRDHTGELFF
TRBV5-1,TRBJ2-7,-,many,TGCGCCAGCAGCTTGGGCAGGGAGGCCGAGCAGTACTTC,CASSLGREAEQYF
TRBV3-1,TRBJ1-1,TRBD1,-,TGTGCCTACATTTCGACAGGGGGTAGGGCTTTCTTT,CAYISTGGRAFF
TRBV5-1,TRBJ2-7,TRBD2,-,TGCGCCAGCAGCTTGGCGGTTAGCGGGAGGAGCTACGAGCAGTACTTC,CASSLAVSGRSYEQYF
TRBV19,TRBJ2-2,-,few,TGTGCCAGTAGTTTCACAGGGCTCGGGGCCGGGGAGCTGTTTTTT,CASSFTGLGAGELFF
TRBV29-1,TRBJ2-2,TRBD2,few,TGCAGCGTTGTAACTAGCGGGGTGAACACCGGGGAGCTGTTTTTT,CSVVTSGVNTGELFF
TRBV7-3,TRBJ1-1,TRBD1,many,TGTGCCAGCAGCTCCAAGAGGCAGGGGGCGGGAAACACTGAAGCTTTCTTT,CASSSKRQGAGNTEAFF
TRBV28,TRBJ1-2,-,many,TGTGCCAGCAGTCTACCGGGGGGCGGTAACTATGGCTACACCTTC,CASSLPGGGNYGYTF
TRBV5-1,TRBJ2-1,TRBD2,-,TGCGCCAGCAGAAAGGGGACTAGCGGGTACAATGAGCAGTTCTTC,CASRKGTSGYNEQFF
TRBV3-1,TRBJ2-7,-,many,TGTGCCAGCAGCCAAGATCCCGAGCAGTACTTC,CASSQDPEQYF
TRBV21-1,TRBJ2-3,-,many,TGTGCCAGCAAAAAGGGACGATTGACAGATACGCAGTATTTT,CASKKGRLTDTQYF
TRBV20-1,TRBJ2-7,-,few,TGCAGTGCTAACGAGAGGGACCCCTACGAGCAGTACTTC,CSANERDPYEQYF
TRBV18,TRBJ2-3,-,few,TGTGCCAGCTCACCACCGAGGACAGATACGCAGTATTTT,CASSPPRTDTQYF
TRBV29-1,TRBJ2-3,-,-,TGCAGCGTTGAAGGCACAGATACGCAGTATTTT,CSVEGTDTQYF
TRBV7-3,TRBJ2-3,-,many,TGTGCCAGCAGCTCGCCGGGTGGCGGTAGAAGGAATACGCAGTATTTT,CASSSPGGGRRNTQYF
TRBV28,TRBJ1-2,TRBD1,many,TGTGCCAGCAGTACCTATTCCGGGACAGTTGATGGCTACACCTTC,CASSTYSGTVDGYTF